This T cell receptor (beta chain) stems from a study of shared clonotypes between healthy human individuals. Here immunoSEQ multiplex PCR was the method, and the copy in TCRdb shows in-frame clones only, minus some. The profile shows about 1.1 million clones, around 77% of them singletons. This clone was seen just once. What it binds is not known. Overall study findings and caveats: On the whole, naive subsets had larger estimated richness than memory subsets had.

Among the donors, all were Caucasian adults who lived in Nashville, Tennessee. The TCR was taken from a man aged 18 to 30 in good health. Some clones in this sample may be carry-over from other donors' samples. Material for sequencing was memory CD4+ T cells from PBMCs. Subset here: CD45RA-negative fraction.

The CDR3 nucleotides read TGTGCCACCAGCCCCATATACGGCGGTGAGCAGTTCTTC. It is translated as CATSPIYGGEQFF. The rearrangement joins TRBV15 to TRBJ2-1; D uncertain. CDR3 length: 13 residues. CDR1 and CDR2 (germline): LNHNV, YYDKDF (reference sequence). Trimming took 5 bases from V and 9 from J, leaving 14 bases between them.